This note documents a single T cell receptor (beta chain) sequence. The antigen remains undetermined. V was shortened by 2 bases and J by 5 bases, with 13 bases between the two germline ends. CDR3 length equals 14 residues. Germline CDR1 SGHRS, CDR2 YFSETQ. This record comes from a study of OX40 agonist ivuxolimab in advanced cancers. On the study more broadly: Eligibility admitted prior anti-PD-1, anti-PD-L1 or anti-CTLA-4 therapy; 40% to 50% had some. Notes on the study in general: The CD4+ and CD8+ T cells in the blood had expanded clonally by week 6 at 0.1 to 3.0 mg/kg.

Assay: immunoSEQ multiplex PCR; the TCRdb copy retains only in-frame clones and omits some. The sample lists approximately 30,000 clones; roughly 87% were seen once. This chain uses TRBV5-1 with TRBJ1-1; possibly TRBD1 for D (6 bases). The receptor's source is an adult with an advanced solid tumor such as melanoma, head and neck, liver or kidney cancer. The specimen was CD4+ or CD8+ T cells sorted from blood, collected in a trial of the OX40 agonist ivuxolimab. This CDR3 reads CASSFGTLGTEAFF. The CDR3 bases are TGCGCCAGCAGCTTCGGGACATTAGGGACTGAAGCTTTCTTT.